This passage covers 26 T cell receptor beta chains from one sample sequenced in a study of STAT5B mutations in CD4+ large granular lymphocyte leukemia. Sequencing used immunoSEQ multiplex PCR; TCRdb keeps in-frame clones, though not all of them. The data hold 550 to 700 clones, with 69% observed a single time. The source material was PBMCs. The receptor source for this set is a woman of 80 years or more with CD4+ T-cell large granular lymphocyte leukemia.

In DNA form, the CDR3 reads TGCGCCAGCAGCCAAGATCTGGGGGTCGGCACCGGGGAGCTGTTTTTT. Protein: CASSQDLGVGTGELFF. The chain links TRBV4-1 to TRBJ2-2; possibly TRBD1 or TRBD2 for D (5 bases each). V was cut by 0 bases and J by 4 bases, with 12 bases left in between. The CDR3 contains 16 residues. CDR1 and CDR2 (germline): MGHRA, YSYEKL.

The chain has TRBV18 and TRBJ1-1; D might be TRBD1 (5 bases). The CDR3 is 16 amino acids. The germline CDR1 and CDR2 sequences are KGHSH and LQKENI. V was cut by 2 bases and J by 9 bases, with 22 bases left in between. CDR3 in DNA: TGTGCCAGCTCACCAACACCGGCCCAGGGAGGGAATAAAGCTTTCTTT. Translating it yields CASSPTPAQGGNKAFF.

This clone was seen a few times. The chain combines TRBV19 with TRBJ2-1, with 9 bases matching TRBD1. The CDR3 covers 19 residues. CDR1 is LNHDA and CDR2 is SQIVND in the germline V gene (reference sequence). The V gene end was trimmed by 7 bases and the J gene end by 5 bases; junction bases not matched to a gene: 21. CDR3 bases: TGTGCCAGTACCCAACGGGACAGGGCTGTTCGCACATGGAACAATGAGCAGTTCTTC. This translates into CASTQRDRAVRTWNNEQFF.

The chain is built from TRBV7-6 and TRBJ1-2; 12 positions agree with TRBD1. The germline V gene encodes CDR1 SGHVS and CDR2 FNYEAQ. There are 15 residues in the CDR3. The V gene end was trimmed by 4 bases and the J gene end by 2 bases; junction bases not matched to a gene: 2. In nucleotides, the CDR3 is TGTGCCAGCAGCTCGGGACAGGGGGCAAACTATGGCTACACCTTC. It translates to CASSSGQGANYGYTF.

This clone was picked up a small number of times. This sequence joins TRBV6-6 and TRBJ1-1, with TRBD1 as a possible D gene (6 bases). Germline V gene data show CDR1 as MNHNY and CDR2 as SVGAGI (reference sequence). The CDR3 has 13 amino acids. The V end lost 1 base, the J end lost 8 bases, and 11 bases lay between the germline ends. CDR3 region: CASSYWGRREAFF. The CDR3 bases are TGTGCCAGCAGTTACTGGGGGCGAAGGGAAGCTTTCTTT.

The rearrangement links TRBV11-3 to TRBJ2-7; 15 nucleotides line up with TRBD2. V lost 6 bases, J lost 6 bases, and 0 bases stayed unmatched. The CDR3 spans 13 residues. Germline values: CDR1 SGHNT, CDR2 YENEEA. CDR3 sequence (DNA): TGTGCCAGCAGGGGACTAGCGGGAGGCGAGCAGTACTTC. As protein: CASRGLAGGEQYF.

This clone showed up just a few times. The V and J genes are TRBV28 and TRBJ1-4; D is perhaps TRBD1 (6 bases). This CDR3 comprises 16 residues. With 8 bases removed from V and 3 bases from J, the gap between germline ends came to 19 bases. Germline V gene lookup returns CDR1 MDHEN and CDR2 SYDVKM. The CDR3 coding sequence is TGTGCCAGCTGCCCGGCGGGGGCGCGGGCTAATGAAAAACTGTTTTTT. Translating it yields CASCPAGARANEKLFF.

The rearrangement joins TRBV6-1 to TRBJ1-4, with D perhaps TRBD1 (5 bases). CDR1 MNHNS and CDR2 SASEGT come from the germline V gene. Trimming stripped 0 bases from V and 8 bases from J, with 13 bases between. The CDR3 spans 15 residues. Written as DNA, the CDR3 is TGTGCCAGCAGTGAAGCCCGAGGGGTGGGCGAAAAACTGTTTTTT. This codes for CASSEARGVGEKLFF.

The chain combines TRBV7-9 with TRBJ2-1; D is unclear. The CDR3 spans 14 residues. Germline loops: CDR1 SEHNR, CDR2 FQNEAQ (reference sequence). The V and J ends lost 7 bases and 3 bases respectively, with 13 bases between them. DNA for the CDR3: TGTGCCAGCACTCGTGGCGGAGACTACAATGAGCAGTTCTTC. Protein product: CASTRGGDYNEQFF. Together with reference TRBV7-9 and TRBJ2-1, the CDR3 gives the full variable domain: DTGVSQNPRHKITKRGQNVTFRCDPISEHNRLYWYRQTLGQGPEFLTYFQNEAQLEKSRLLSDRFSAERPKGSFSTLEIQRTEQGDSAMYLCASTRGGDYNEQFFGPGTRLTVL.

This chain links TRBV11-3 with TRBJ2-1; TRBD1 matches 7 bases. The CDR3 is 17 amino acids. Germline V gene data show CDR1 as SGHNT and CDR2 as YENEEA. Trimming cost V 4 bases and J 3 bases; bases outside gene matches: 12. CDR3 in DNA: TGTGCCAGCAGCTCGAGACGACACGCAGGGGGCTACAATGAGCAGTTCTTC. Encoded protein: CASSSRRHAGGYNEQFF.

The chain combines TRBV29-1 with TRBJ1-2, with no clear D. Per the germline V gene, CDR1 is SQVTM and CDR2 is ANQGSEA. Trimming pared 0 bases from V and 13 bases from J, leaving 21 bases between. The CDR3 covers 14 residues. Here the CDR3 reads CSVEDKAGSLSGTF. The CDR3 DNA reads TGCAGCGTTGAAGATAAGGCAGGCTCCCTCTCAGGCACCTTC.

By its share, this clone is large (0.1 to 1%). The chain combines TRBV11-3 with TRBJ1-1; D perhaps matches TRBD1 (5 bases). This CDR3 region has 15 residues. Per the germline V gene, CDR1 is SGHNT and CDR2 is YENEEA. Between the trimmed V and J ends, which lost 3 bases and 0 bases, there was a span of 11 bases. The CDR3 DNA reads as TGTGCCAGCAGCTTCGGGGGGACCATGAACACTGAAGCTTTCTTT. This translates into CASSFGGTMNTEAFF.

In its sample, this clone was seen a few times. The chain carries TRBV9 and TRBJ2-5; possibly TRBD1 or TRBD2 for D (5 bases each). The DNA end lines up better with TRBJ2-7; the J call may be wrong. CDR1 SGDLS and CDR2 YYNGEE come from the germline V gene. The CDR3 contains 16 residues. CDR3 loop: CASSPTTRGAPYEQYF. The CDR3 bases are TGTGCCAGCAGCCCGACGACTCGGGGCGCGCCCTACGAGCAGTACTTC.

This clone was seen only once. CDR3 loop: CASSFGENTGELFF. The CDR3 bases are TGTGCCAGCAGCTTTGGCGAGAACACCGGGGAGCTGTTTTTT. V usage is TRBV11-2 and J usage is TRBJ2-2, with unresolved D. Trimming cost V 3 bases and J 1 base, with 6 bases left between them. This CDR3 region has 14 residues. CDR1 and CDR2 (germline): SGHAT, FQNNGV.

V gene TRBV6-5 combines with J gene TRBJ1-1; D unresolved. CDR1 and CDR2 from the germline V gene are MNHEY and SVGAGI. Trimming took off 8 bases at V and 5 bases at J, with 9 bases between the two ends. This CDR3 has 11 residues. CDR3: CASVGGTEAFF. CDR3 nucleotides: TGTGCCAGCGTGGGAGGGACTGAAGCTTTCTTT.

This clone appeared a few times. V gene TRBV19 combines with J gene TRBJ2-7; 10 nucleotides match TRBD1. The V segment lost 5 bases and the J segment 4 bases; nucleotides outside the gene matches: 8. The CDR3 consists of 15 residues. Germline CDR1 and CDR2: LNHDA and SQIVND (reference sequence). CDR3 sequence reads: CASSARDRGLYEQYF. In nucleotides, the CDR3 is TGTGCCAGTAGTGCCCGGGACAGGGGTTTATACGAGCAGTACTTC.

The chain couples TRBV6-7 to TRBJ1-5; D remains unclear. TRBV6-7 is known as an ORF, though its function is uncertain. CDR3 length: 12 amino acids. Trimming shortened V by 6 bases and J by 5 bases, and 8 bases separated the two germline ends. The CDR3 DNA is TGTGCCAGCAGAAGGAATTATCAGCCCCAGCATTTT. Protein product: CASRRNYQPQHF.

A few counts support this clone. The V gene is TRBV28, the J gene TRBJ2-1, with 8 bases identical to TRBD1. This CDR3 region has 14 residues. V lost 6 bases, J lost 3 bases, and 4 bases stayed unmatched. Germline V gene lookup returns CDR1 MDHEN and CDR2 SYDVKM. The CDR3 bases are TGTGCCAGCAGCGGACAGGGAGGCTACAATGAGCAGTTCTTC. This encodes CASSGQGGYNEQFF.

Within the sample, this clone is medium-sized. The chain carries TRBV7-2 and TRBJ2-7, with 9 nucleotides matching TRBD2. V dropped 1 base and J dropped 9; count of bases not matched to a gene: 22. Germline V gene sequence: CDR1 SGHTA, CDR2 FQGNSA. The CDR3 spans 19 residues. The CDR3 coding sequence is TGTGCCAGCAGCTTAGAATGGTGGCTAGCGGGAATCCCGTACCCGACGCAGTACTTC. It yields the protein CASSLEWWLAGIPYPTQYF.

This chain connects TRBV7-2 to TRBJ2-3; D may be TRBD2 (5 bases). V dropped 3 bases and J dropped 12 bases, with 16 bases sitting between them. CDR3 length: 13 residues. Germline lookup yields CDR1 SGHTA and CDR2 FQGNSA. CDR3 nucleotide sequence: TGTGCCAGCAGCTTTGATGGAGGAACGTTTCAGTATTTT. It yields the protein CASSFDGGTFQYF.

In its sample, this clone was seen once. The rearrangement uses TRBV19 and TRBJ2-1, with TRBD2 matching over 12 bases. Per the germline V gene, CDR1 is LNHDA and CDR2 is SQIVND (reference sequence). This CDR3 region has 15 residues. After removal of 4 bases from V and 9 bases from J, the junction contained 7 bases not matched to a gene. CDR3 nucleotide sequence: TGTGCCAGTAGTACCCTAGCGGGAGGGCCCCGTGAGCAGTTCTTC. This codes for CASSTLAGGPREQFF.

The chain carries TRBV29-1 and TRBJ2-1; 7 nucleotides agree with TRBD1. V shed 1 base and J 2 bases; nucleotides not matched to a gene: 5. Looked up from germline, CDR1 is SQVTM and CDR2 is ANQGSEA. The CDR3 extends over 15 amino acids. DNA of the CDR3: TGCAGCGTTGAAGTTTGGGACAGCCCCTACAATGAGCAGTTCTTC. This gives the protein CSVEVWDSPYNEQFF.

This clone is labeled medium-sized (0.01 to 0.1%). The chain uses TRBV6-5 and TRBJ1-5; D unclear. V was trimmed by 6 bases and J by 5 bases, leaving 8 bases between them. The germline V gene has CDR1 MNHEY and CDR2 SVGAGI. The CDR3 spans 12 residues. CDR3 sequence reads: CASRRNYQPQHF. The CDR3 DNA is TGTGCCAGCAGAAGGAATTATCAGCCCCAGCATTTT.

The J gene is TRBJ2-7, the V gene TRBV15; D is possibly TRBD2 (5 bases). Germline CDR1 LNHNV, CDR2 YYDKDF (reference sequence). The CDR3 is made up of 14 amino acids. The V end lost 5 bases, the J end lost 4 bases, and 15 bases lay between the germline ends. The CDR3 DNA reads TGTGCCACCAGCGAGTCTCCGGGATCATACGAGCAGTACTTC. Encoded protein: CATSESPGSYEQYF.

The chain carries TRBV19 and TRBJ1-2, with 8 bases identical to TRBD1. Trimming took 5 bases from V and 4 from J; bases not matched to a gene: 15. This CDR3 has 17 residues. Germline CDR1 and CDR2: LNHDA and SQIVND (reference sequence). In DNA form, the CDR3 reads TGTGCCAGTAGTCCCCAAACCCAGGGGGCGCAAGGCTATGGCTACACCTTC. It translates to CASSPQTQGAQGYGYTF.

The V gene is TRBV18, the J gene TRBJ2-2; possible D gene TRBD2, 5 bases. Germline CDR1 and CDR2: KGHSH and LQKENI. CDR3 length: 15 amino acids. Trimming took off 3 bases at V and 3 bases at J, with 11 bases between the two ends. This CDR3 reads CASSPSPGDTGELFF. CDR3 nucleotides: TGTGCCAGCTCACCCTCTCCCGGGGACACCGGGGAGCTGTTTTTT. Together with reference TRBV18 and TRBJ2-2, the CDR3 gives the full variable domain: NAGVMQNPRHLVRRRGQEARLRCSPMKGHSHVYWYRQLPEEGLKFMVYLQKENIIDESGMPKERFSAEFPKEGPSILRIQQVVRGDSAAYFCASSPSPGDTGELFFGEGSRLTVL.